This TCR beta chain was recovered during a study of cytotoxic CD8 clonotypes in ibrutinib-treated CLL. Across the whole study: Response sampling came at median about a year of treatment, ranging about 6 to 40 months.

Study results and caveats: Rising at ibrutinib response, clonality subsequently fell back toward baseline at progression.

Deep sequencing aimed at 1 in 200,000 to 1 in 1 million T cells' resolution. Some clones are missing from TCRdb's copy, which holds only in-frame ones; the method was immunoSEQ multiplex PCR. The table lists about 130,000 clones, 79% of them singletons. As to this clone: The antigen is undetermined.

The receptor comes from a human donor with chronic lymphocytic leukemia. The material sequenced was PBMCs, taken after 12 months of ibrutinib treatment.

CDR3 DNA sequence: TGTGCCAGCAGCTTGGGCAATCAGCCCCAGCATTTT. Its protein product is CASSLGNQPQHF. V gene TRBV5-8 combines with J gene TRBJ1-5; D is unclear. The V gene's germline CDR1 is SGHTS and CDR2 YDEGEE. V gave up 0 bases and J gave up 2 bases, with 0 bases separating them. This CDR3 has 12 amino acids.